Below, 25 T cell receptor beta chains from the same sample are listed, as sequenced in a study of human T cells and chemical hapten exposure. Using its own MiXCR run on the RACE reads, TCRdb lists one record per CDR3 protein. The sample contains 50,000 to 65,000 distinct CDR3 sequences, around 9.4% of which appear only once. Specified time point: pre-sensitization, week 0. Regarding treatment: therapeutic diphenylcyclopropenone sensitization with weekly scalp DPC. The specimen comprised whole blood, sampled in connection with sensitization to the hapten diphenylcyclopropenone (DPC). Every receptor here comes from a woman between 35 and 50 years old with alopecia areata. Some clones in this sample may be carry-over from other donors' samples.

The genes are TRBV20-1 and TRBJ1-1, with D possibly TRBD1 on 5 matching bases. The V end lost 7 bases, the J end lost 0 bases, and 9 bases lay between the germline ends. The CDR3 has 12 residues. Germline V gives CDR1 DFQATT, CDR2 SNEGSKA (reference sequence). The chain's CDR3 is CSVRVLNTEAFF. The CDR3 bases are TGCAGTGTCAGGGTCTTGAACACTGAAGCTTTCTTT.

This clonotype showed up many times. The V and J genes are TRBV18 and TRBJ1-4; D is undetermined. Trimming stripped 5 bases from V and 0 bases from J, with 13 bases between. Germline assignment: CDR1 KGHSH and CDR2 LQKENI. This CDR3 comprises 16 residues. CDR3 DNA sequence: TGTGCCAGCTCAGCAAAATACACTGCAACTAATGAAAAACTGTTTTTT. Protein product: CASSAKYTATNEKLFF.

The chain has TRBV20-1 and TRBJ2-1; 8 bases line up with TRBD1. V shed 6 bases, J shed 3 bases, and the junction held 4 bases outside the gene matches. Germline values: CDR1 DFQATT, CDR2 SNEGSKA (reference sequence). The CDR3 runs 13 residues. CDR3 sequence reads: CSAADRDYNEQFF. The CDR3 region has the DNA TGCAGTGCCGCGGACAGGGACTACAATGAGCAGTTCTTC.

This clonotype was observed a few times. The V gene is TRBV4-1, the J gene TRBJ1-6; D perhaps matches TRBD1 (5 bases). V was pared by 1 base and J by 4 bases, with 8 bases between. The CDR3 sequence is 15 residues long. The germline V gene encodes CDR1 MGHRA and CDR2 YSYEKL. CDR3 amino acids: CASSQGTPYNSPLHF. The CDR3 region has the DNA TGCGCCAGCAGCCAAGGGACACCATATAATTCACCCCTCCACTTT.

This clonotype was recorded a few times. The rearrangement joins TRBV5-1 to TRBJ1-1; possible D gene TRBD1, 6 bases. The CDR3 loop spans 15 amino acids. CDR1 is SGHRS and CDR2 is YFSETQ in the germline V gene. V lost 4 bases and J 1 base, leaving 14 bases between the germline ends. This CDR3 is CASSPRGGQNTEAFF. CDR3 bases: TGCGCCAGCAGCCCCCGGGGGGGGCAGAACACTGAAGCTTTCTTT.

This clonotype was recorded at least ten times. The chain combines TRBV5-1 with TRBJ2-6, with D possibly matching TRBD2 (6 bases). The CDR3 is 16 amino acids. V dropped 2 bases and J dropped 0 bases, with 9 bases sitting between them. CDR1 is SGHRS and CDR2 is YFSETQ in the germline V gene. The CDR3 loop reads CASSLTGGSGANVLTF. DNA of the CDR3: TGCGCCAGCAGCTTAACCGGGGGCTCTGGGGCCAACGTCCTGACTTTC.

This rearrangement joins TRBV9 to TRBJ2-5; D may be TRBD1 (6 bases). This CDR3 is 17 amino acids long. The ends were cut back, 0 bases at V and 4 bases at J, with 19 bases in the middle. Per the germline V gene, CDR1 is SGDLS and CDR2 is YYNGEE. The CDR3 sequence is CASSVDSVGAVGETQYF. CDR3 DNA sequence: TGTGCCAGCAGCGTAGACAGCGTGGGGGCGGTAGGAGAGACCCAGTACTTC. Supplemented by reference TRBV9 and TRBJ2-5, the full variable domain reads DSGVTQTPKHLITATGQRVTLRCSPRSGDLSVYWYQQSLDQGLQFLIQYYNGEERAKGNILERFSAQQFPDLHSELNLSSLELGDSALYFCASSVDSVGAVGETQYFGPGTRLLVL.

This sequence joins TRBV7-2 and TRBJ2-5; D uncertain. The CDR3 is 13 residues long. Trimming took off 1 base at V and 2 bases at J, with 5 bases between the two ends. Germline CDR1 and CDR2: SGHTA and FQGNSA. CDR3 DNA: TGTGCCAGCAGCTTAGTCAGGCAAGAGACCCAGTACTTC. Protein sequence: CASSLVRQETQYF.

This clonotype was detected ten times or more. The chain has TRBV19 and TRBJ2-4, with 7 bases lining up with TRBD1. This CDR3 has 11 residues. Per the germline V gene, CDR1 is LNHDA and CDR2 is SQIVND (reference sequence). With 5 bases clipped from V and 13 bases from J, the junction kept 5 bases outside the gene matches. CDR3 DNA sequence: TGTGCCAGTAGTCCGGGACAGCCCCAGTACTTC. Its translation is CASSPGQPQYF.

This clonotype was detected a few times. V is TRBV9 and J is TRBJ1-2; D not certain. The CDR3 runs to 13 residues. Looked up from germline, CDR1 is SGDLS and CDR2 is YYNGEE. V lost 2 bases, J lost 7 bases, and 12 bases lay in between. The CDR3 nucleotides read TGTGCCAGCAGCGTGCCGGGTCCCCTTGGCTACACCTTC. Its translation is CASSVPGPLGYTF.

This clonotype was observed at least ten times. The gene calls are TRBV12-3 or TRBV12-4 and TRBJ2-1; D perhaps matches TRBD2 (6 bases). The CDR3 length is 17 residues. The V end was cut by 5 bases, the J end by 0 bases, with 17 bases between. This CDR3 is CASSKTTGTDSYNEQFF. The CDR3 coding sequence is TGTGCCAGCAGTAAAACCACCGGGACTGACTCCTACAATGAGCAGTTCTTC.

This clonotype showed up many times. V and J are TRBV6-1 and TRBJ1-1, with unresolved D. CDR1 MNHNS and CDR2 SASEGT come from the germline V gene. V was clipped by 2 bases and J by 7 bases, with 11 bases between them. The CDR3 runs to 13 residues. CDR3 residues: CASSETPEIEAFF. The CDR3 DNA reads TGTGCCAGCAGTGAAACTCCCGAAATTGAAGCTTTCTTT.

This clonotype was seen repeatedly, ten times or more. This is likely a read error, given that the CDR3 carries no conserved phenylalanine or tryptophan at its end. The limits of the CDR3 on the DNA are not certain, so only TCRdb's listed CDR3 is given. CDR3 loop: CASSSTWSASI. The chain combines TRBV5-4 with TRBJ1-1. CDR1 is SGHNT, CDR2 YYREEE, per germline (reference sequence). The CDR3 contains 11 residues when both ends are counted.

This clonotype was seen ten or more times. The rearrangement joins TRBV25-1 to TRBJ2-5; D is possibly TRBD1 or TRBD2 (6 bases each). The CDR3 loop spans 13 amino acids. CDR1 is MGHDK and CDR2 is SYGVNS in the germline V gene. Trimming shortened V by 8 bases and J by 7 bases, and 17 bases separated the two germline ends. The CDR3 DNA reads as TGTGCCAGCGGAAAACAGGGACTCGGGACCCAGTACTTC. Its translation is CASGKQGLGTQYF.

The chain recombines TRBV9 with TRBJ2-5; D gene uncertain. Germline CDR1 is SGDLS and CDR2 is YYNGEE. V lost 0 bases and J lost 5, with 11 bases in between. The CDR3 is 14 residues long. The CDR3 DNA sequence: TGTGCCAGCAGCGTAGATCCCGGATCGGAGACCCAGTACTTC. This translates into CASSVDPGSETQYF.

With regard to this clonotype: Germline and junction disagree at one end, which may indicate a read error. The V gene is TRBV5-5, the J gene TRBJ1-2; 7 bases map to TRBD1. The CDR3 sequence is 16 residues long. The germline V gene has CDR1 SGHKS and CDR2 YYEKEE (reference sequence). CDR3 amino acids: CSSSLDKDRPFYGYTF. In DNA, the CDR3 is TGTTCCAGCAGCTTGGATAAGGACAGGCCCTTCTATGGCTACACCTTC.

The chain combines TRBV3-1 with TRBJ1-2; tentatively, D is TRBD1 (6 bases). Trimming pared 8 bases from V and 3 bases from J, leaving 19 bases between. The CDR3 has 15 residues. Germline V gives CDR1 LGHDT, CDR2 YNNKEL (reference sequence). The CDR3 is CASCPAGQSHYGYTF. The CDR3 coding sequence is TGTGCCAGCTGCCCTGCGGGACAATCTCACTATGGCTACACCTTC.

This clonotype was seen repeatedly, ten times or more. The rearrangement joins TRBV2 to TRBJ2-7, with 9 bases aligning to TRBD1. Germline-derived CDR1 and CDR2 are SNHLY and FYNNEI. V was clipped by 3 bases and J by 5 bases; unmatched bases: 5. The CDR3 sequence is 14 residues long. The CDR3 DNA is TGTGCCAGCAGTGATGGGACAGGGCCCCACGAGCAGTACTTC. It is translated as CASSDGTGPHEQYF. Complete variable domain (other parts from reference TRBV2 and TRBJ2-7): EPEVTQTPSHQVTQMGQEVILRCVPISNHLYFYWYRQILGQKVEFLVSFYNNEISEKSEIFDDQFSVERPDGSNFTLKIRSTKLEDSAMYFCASSDGTGPHEQYFGPGTRLTVT.

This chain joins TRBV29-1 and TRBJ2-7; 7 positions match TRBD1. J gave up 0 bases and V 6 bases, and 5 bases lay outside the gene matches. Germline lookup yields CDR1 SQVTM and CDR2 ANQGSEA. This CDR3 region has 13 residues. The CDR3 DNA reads TGCAGCGTGAACAGGGGAAGCTCCTACGAGCAGTACTTC. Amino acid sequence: CSVNRGSSYEQYF.

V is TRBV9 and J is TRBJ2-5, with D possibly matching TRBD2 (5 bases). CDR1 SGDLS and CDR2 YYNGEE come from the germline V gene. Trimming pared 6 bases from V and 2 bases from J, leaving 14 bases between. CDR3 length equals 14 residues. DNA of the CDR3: TGTGCCAGCAACCGGGATCCCCTTCAAGAGACCCAGTACTTC. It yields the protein CASNRDPLQETQYF. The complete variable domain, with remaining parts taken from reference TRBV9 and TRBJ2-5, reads DSGVTQTPKHLITATGQRVTLRCSPRSGDLSVYWYQQSLDQGLQFLIQYYNGEERAKGNILERFSAQQFPDLHSELNLSSLELGDSALYFCASNRDPLQETQYFGPGTRLLVL.

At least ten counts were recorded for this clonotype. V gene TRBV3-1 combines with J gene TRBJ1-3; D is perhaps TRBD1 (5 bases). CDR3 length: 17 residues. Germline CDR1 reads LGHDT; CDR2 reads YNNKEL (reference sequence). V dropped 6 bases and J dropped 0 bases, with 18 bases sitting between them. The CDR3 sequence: CASSFGMQGYSGNTIYF. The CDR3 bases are TGTGCCAGCAGTTTCGGGATGCAGGGTTACTCTGGAAACACCATATATTTT.

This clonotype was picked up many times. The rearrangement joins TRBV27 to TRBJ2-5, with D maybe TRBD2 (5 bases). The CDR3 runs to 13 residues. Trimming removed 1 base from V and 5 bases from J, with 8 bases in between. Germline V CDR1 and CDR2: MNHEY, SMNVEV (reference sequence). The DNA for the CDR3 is TGTGCCAGCAGTTTATACGGGATGGAGACCCAGTACTTC. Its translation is CASSLYGMETQYF.

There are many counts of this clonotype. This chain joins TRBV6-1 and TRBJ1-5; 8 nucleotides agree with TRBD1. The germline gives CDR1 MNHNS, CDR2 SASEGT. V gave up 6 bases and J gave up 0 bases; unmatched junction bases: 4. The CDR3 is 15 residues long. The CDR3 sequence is CASSWTGFSNQPQHF. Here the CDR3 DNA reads TGTGCCAGCAGCTGGACAGGGTTTAGCAATCAGCCCCAGCATTTT.

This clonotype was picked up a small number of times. The CDR3 sequence: CASRSSGGADTQYF. The CDR3 bases are TGTGCCAGCCGATCTAGCGGGGGGGCAGATACGCAGTATTTT. V gene TRBV7-3 combines with J gene TRBJ2-3; 12 nucleotides line up with TRBD2. Germline-derived CDR1 and CDR2 are SGHTA and FQGTGA. The CDR3 is 14 residues long. The trim removed 8 bases at V and 4 bases at J, leaving 4 bases unmatched.

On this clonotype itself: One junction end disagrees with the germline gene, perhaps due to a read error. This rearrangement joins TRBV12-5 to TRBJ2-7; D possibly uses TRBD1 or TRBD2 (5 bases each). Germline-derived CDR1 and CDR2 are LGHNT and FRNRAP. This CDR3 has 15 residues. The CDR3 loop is CASGLEYTHGTTHNF. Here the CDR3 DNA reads TGTGCTAGTGGTTTGGAGTATACCCACGGGACCACGCATAACTTC.